This T cell receptor beta chain is from a study of T cells in Graves' hyperthyroidism and ophthalmopathy. Trimming removed 5 bases from V and 4 bases from J; junction bases left unmatched: 5. This CDR3 is built from 15 residues. Germline V gene lookup returns CDR1 MNHNS and CDR2 SASEGT. In this sample, this clonotype turned up many times. The antigen remains unidentified. Uncontrolled infection, other autoimmune disease, pregnancy or lactation barred patients from enrollment. This sample holds PBMCs from roughly 10 ml fresh peripheral blood. Researchers took RNA transcripts and amplified the TCR beta CDR3 regions from them. The HTBI primer set served for first-round RT-PCR of the TCR CDR3. MiXCR was run by TCRdb on the multiplex PCR reads, yielding one entry per CDR3 protein. The sample shows some 650,000 distinct CDR3 sequences, roughly 16% of them seen only once. Study-level results: In the blood, most expanded thyroid clonotypes above 0.001 appeared as well.

The specimen was blood. The chain links TRBV6-1 to TRBJ2-1; 10 bases align to TRBD2. The clonotype comes from a middle-aged woman with Graves' ophthalmopathy. The CDR3 DNA sequence: TGTGCCAGCAGTTTCCTAGCGGGAGATTACAATGAGCAGTTCTTC. It yields the protein CASSFLAGDYNEQFF.